A single sample is the source of the 22 T cell receptor beta chains below, sequenced in a study of T cells after yellow fever vaccination. From the 5' RACE reads, TCRdb called clonotypes with MiXCR, one entry per CDR3 protein. The sample carries more than 300,000 distinct CDR3 sequences, roughly 10% recorded once. Source: CD4+ T cells sorted from PBMCs, taken 45 days after the yellow fever booster vaccination. Receptors were obtained from a man aged 18 to 30 who received the YFV17D yellow fever vaccine.

The chain is built from TRBV20-1 and TRBJ1-1; maybe TRBD1 (6 bases). The germline gives CDR1 DFQATT, CDR2 SNEGSKA (reference sequence). V was trimmed by 5 bases and J by 2 bases, leaving 15 bases between them. The CDR3 length is 14 residues. CDR3 region: CSAPTAGVNTEAFF. The CDR3 DNA sequence: TGCAGTGCTCCCACGGCAGGGGTAAACACTGAAGCTTTCTTT.

This clonotype was counted between two and nine times. V usage is TRBV4-3 and J usage is TRBJ1-1; possible D gene TRBD1, 5 bases. Germline V gene lookup returns CDR1 LGHNA and CDR2 YSLEER. This CDR3 is built from 14 residues. V was pared by 4 bases and J by 4 bases, with 13 bases between. The CDR3 DNA is TGCGCCAGCAGCCGAACGGGACGTAGCACTGAAGCTTTCTTT. Amino acids: CASSRTGRSTEAFF.

This clonotype was recorded once. The chain is built from TRBV19 and TRBJ2-3; D is possibly TRBD2 (7 bases). Germline V CDR1 and CDR2: LNHDA, SQIVND (reference sequence). With 6 bases removed from V and 5 bases from J, the gap between germline ends came to 12 bases. The CDR3 covers 13 residues. Written as DNA, the CDR3 is TGTGCCAGTAGGGGGGGGGCCAGAGATACGCAGTATTTT. This codes for CASRGGARDTQYF.

This clonotype has a handful of counts. V and J are TRBV6-6 and TRBJ1-2, with D possibly TRBD1 on 6 matching bases. CDR1 and CDR2 (germline): MNHNY, SVGAGI (reference sequence). V lost 7 bases and J 4 bases, leaving 22 bases between the germline ends. The CDR3 has 16 residues. CDR3 protein: CASTPPTRGASYGYTF. CDR3 DNA sequence: TGTGCCAGCACCCCGCCGACTCGGGGGGCAAGCTATGGCTACACCTTC.

In this sample, this clonotype turned up a few times. The genes are TRBV7-2 and TRBJ1-5; 7 bases agree with TRBD1. Germline V lookup: CDR1 SGHTA, CDR2 FQGNSA. J was trimmed by 5 bases and V by 5 bases; bases with no gene match: 12. CDR3 length equals 16 residues. CDR3 region: CASSVQGNGFHQPQHF. The CDR3, as DNA: TGTGCCAGCAGCGTACAGGGGAATGGGTTTCATCAGCCCCAGCATTTT.

CDR3 nucleotide sequence: TGTGCCAGCAGTTCAAAGACAGGGGGCCTTGGCTACGAGCAGTACGTC. Translated: CASSSKTGGLGYEQYV. The rearrangement links TRBV6-1 to TRBJ2-7; 10 bases match TRBD1. In germline, CDR1 is MNHNS, CDR2 SASEGT. There are 16 residues in the CDR3. The J segment lost 3 bases and the V segment lost 5 bases, leaving 10 bases of the junction unmatched.

This clonotype was found many times. The chain has TRBV5-4 and TRBJ2-3, with D possibly being TRBD1 or TRBD2 (7 bases each). Trimming took off 4 bases at V and 5 bases at J, with 20 bases between the two ends. Germline V gives CDR1 SGHNT, CDR2 YYREEE (reference sequence). The CDR3 has 16 residues. The CDR3 DNA reads TGTGCCAGCAGCCAAGGTGGGAGGGGGCACGGAGATACGCAGTATTTT. It specifies CASSQGGRGHGDTQYF. The full variable domain, rest sourced from reference TRBV5-4 and TRBJ2-3, is ETGVTQSPTHLIKTRGQQVTLRCSSQSGHNTVSWYQQALGQGPQFIFQYYREEENGRGNFPPRFSGLQFPNYSSELNVNALELDDSALYLCASSQGGRGHGDTQYFGPGTRLTVL.

Here the CDR3 reads CAISGERDRGISYGYTF. In DNA, the CDR3 is TGTGCCATCAGCGGGGAGCGGGACAGGGGGATAAGCTATGGCTACACCTTC. The chain has TRBV10-3 and TRBJ1-2, with 11 bases lining up with TRBD1. CDR3 length equals 17 residues. V was pared by 6 bases and J by 4 bases, with 13 bases of the junction left unmatched. The germline gives CDR1 ENHRY, CDR2 SYGVKD.

The chain has TRBV10-2 and TRBJ2-2; the match to TRBD1 covers 8 bases. The CDR3 is 15 residues long. Germline V lookup: CDR1 WSHSY, CDR2 SAAADI. The DNA of the CDR3 is TGCGCACTCGGCACGGGACAGGCGAACACCGGGGAGCTGTTTTTT. Translated, it gives CALGTGQANTGELFF.

This clonotype was picked up a small number of times. The chain joins TRBV6-5 to TRBJ1-6; 8 nucleotides line up with TRBD1. The CDR3 has 14 residues. CDR1 MNHEY and CDR2 SVGAGI come from the germline V gene. The V and J ends lost 6 bases and 10 bases, in that order; junction bases with no gene match: 8. CDR3 nucleotide sequence: TGTGCCAGCAGCTATGACGGACAGGGCTCACCCCTCCACTTT. Translating it yields CASSYDGQGSPLHF.

The chain is built from TRBV6-6 and TRBJ2-1; D is undetermined. The germline CDR1 and CDR2 sequences are MNHNY and SVGAGI (reference sequence). CDR3 length: 12 residues. Deletions cut 6 bases from V and 6 bases from J, with 9 bases between. As DNA, the CDR3 is TGTGCCAGCAGCTCAGGTGGCAATGAGCAGTTCTTC. Protein: CASSSGGNEQFF.

The chain employs TRBV6-5 and TRBJ2-1, with D unclear. This CDR3 has 14 residues. The V gene's germline CDR1 is MNHEY and CDR2 SVGAGI. Trimming cost V 0 bases and J 4 bases, with 7 bases left between them. The CDR3, as DNA: TGTGCCAGCAGTTACTCGGTCCAATACAATGAGCAGTTCTTC. Its translation: CASSYSVQYNEQFF.

This clonotype appeared many times. This chain links TRBV27 with TRBJ1-1; D not certain. V gave up 4 bases and J gave up 1 base, with 7 bases separating them. CDR1 is MNHEY, CDR2 SMNVEV, per germline (reference sequence). CDR3 length: 13 amino acids. The CDR3 spells CASSYLGNTEAFF. The CDR3 DNA is TGTGCCAGCAGTTACCTGGGGAACACTGAAGCTTTCTTT.

This clonotype was observed many times. The V call is TRBV29-1, the J call TRBJ2-5; 9 nucleotides line up with TRBD2. The CDR3 is made up of 15 amino acids. V was clipped by 4 bases and J by 1 base; unmatched bases: 7. CDR1 is SQVTM and CDR2 is ANQGSEA in the germline V gene. CDR3 sequence: CSVGGGEYRQETQYF. CDR3 bases: TGCAGCGTTGGCGGGGGGGAGTATCGCCAAGAGACCCAGTACTTC.

This clonotype was seen more than once but under ten times. The gene calls are TRBV6-5 and TRBJ1-2; D gene unclear. The ends were cut back, 6 bases at V and 4 bases at J, with 21 bases in the middle. CDR3 length: 16 amino acids. Per the germline V gene, CDR1 is MNHEY and CDR2 is SVGAGI. CDR3 sequence reads: CASSYNAGSRSYGYTF. The DNA for the CDR3 is TGTGCCAGCAGCTACAACGCCGGGTCCCGTAGCTATGGCTACACCTTC.

This clonotype was seen a few times. The gene calls are TRBV29-1 and TRBJ1-2, with TRBD1 matching 7 bases. This CDR3 contains 13 residues. V shed 7 bases, J shed 9 bases, and the junction held 14 bases outside the gene matches. Germline lookup yields CDR1 SQVTM and CDR2 ANQGSEA. The CDR3 coding sequence is TGCAGCGCGATAGGACAGGTCCCTGGTAGCTACACCTTC. It codes for CSAIGQVPGSYTF.

This clonotype was seen repeatedly, ten times or more. The chain combines TRBV4-1 with TRBJ1-2, with D unresolved. The germline gives CDR1 MGHRA, CDR2 YSYEKL. The germline V and J ends were trimmed by 4 bases and 3 bases, with 12 bases remaining between them. This CDR3 has 14 amino acids. The CDR3 loop reads CASSPAALDYGYTF. The DNA for the CDR3 is TGCGCCAGCAGCCCCGCAGCCCTGGACTATGGCTACACCTTC.

This clonotype was seen only a few times. The rearrangement links TRBV6-2 or TRBV6-3 to TRBJ2-1; 11 bases agree with TRBD1. There are 16 residues in the CDR3. CDR1 and CDR2 (germline): MNHEY, SVGEGT. The V segment lost 6 bases and the J segment 4 bases; nucleotides outside the gene matches: 8. The CDR3 is CASRAIGTGGYNEQFF. In nucleotides, the CDR3 is TGTGCCAGCAGAGCTATCGGGACAGGGGGTTACAATGAGCAGTTCTTC.

The chain is built from TRBV9 and TRBJ1-1; D is uncertain. The CDR3 is made up of 15 amino acids. V lost 6 bases and J lost 0, with 15 bases in between. The V gene's germline CDR1 is SGDLS and CDR2 YYNGEE. Here the CDR3 reads CASTRGGNLNTEAFF. CDR3 sequence (DNA): TGTGCCAGCACTCGTGGAGGAAACCTGAACACTGAAGCTTTCTTT.

This clonotype was picked up many times. The V call is TRBV7-2, the J call TRBJ2-1, with no clear D. Per germline, CDR1 SGHTA and CDR2 FQGNSA. V was clipped by 8 bases and J by 3 bases, with 8 bases between them. This CDR3 is 12 amino acids long. CDR3 coding DNA: TGTGCCAGCGGGCGCTTCTACAATGAGCAGTTCTTC. Its translation is CASGRFYNEQFF.

This CDR3 is CASSGYLAGDLTSGANVLTF. Written as DNA, the CDR3 is TGTGCCAGCAGTGGTTATCTAGCGGGGGACCTAACCTCTGGGGCCAACGTCCTGACTTTC. V and J are TRBV2 and TRBJ2-6; 10 positions match TRBD2. The CDR3 sequence is 20 residues long. After removal of 4 bases from V and 0 bases from J, the junction contained 12 bases not matched to a gene. The germline V gene has CDR1 SNHLY and CDR2 FYNNEI. The full variable domain, its missing parts supplied by reference TRBV2 and TRBJ2-6, is EPEVTQTPSHQVTQMGQEVILRCVPISNHLYFYWYRQILGQKVEFLVSFYNNEISEKSEIFDDQFSVERPDGSNFTLKIRSTKLEDSAMYFCASSGYLAGDLTSGANVLTFGAGSRLTVL.

The genes are TRBV5-1 and TRBJ2-5; unclear D gene. Trimming stripped 4 bases from V and 5 bases from J, with 15 bases between. Germline V CDR1 and CDR2: SGHRS, YFSETQ. This CDR3 is built from 14 residues. The CDR3 nucleotides are TGCGCCAGCAGCCCCGGACGGGTCCGGGAGACCCAGTACTTC. Translation gives CASSPGRVRETQYF.